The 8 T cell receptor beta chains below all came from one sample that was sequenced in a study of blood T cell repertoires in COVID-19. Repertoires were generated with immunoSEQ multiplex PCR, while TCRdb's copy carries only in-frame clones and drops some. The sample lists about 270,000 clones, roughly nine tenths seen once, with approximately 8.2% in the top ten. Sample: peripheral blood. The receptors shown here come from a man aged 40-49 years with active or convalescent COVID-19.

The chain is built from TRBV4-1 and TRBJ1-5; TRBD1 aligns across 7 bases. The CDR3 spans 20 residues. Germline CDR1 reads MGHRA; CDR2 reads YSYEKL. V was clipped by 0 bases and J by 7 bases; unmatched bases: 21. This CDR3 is CASSQDWVGVGGLLHQPQHF. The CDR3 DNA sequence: TGCGCCAGCAGCCAAGATTGGGTCGGAGTAGGGGGCCTCCTTCACCAGCCCCAGCATTTT.

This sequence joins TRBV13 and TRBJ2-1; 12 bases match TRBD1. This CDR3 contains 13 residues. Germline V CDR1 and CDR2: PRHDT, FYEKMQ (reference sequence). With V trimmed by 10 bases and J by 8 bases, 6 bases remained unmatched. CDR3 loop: CAIPGQGADEQFF. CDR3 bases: TGTGCCATCCCGGGACAGGGGGCCGATGAGCAGTTCTTC.

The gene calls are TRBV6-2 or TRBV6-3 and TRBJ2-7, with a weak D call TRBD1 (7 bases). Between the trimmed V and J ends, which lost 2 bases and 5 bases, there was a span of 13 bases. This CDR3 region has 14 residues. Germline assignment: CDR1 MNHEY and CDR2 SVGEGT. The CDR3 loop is CASSYPQGRNEQYF. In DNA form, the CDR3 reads TGTGCCAGCAGTTACCCACAGGGGAGGAACGAGCAGTACTTC.

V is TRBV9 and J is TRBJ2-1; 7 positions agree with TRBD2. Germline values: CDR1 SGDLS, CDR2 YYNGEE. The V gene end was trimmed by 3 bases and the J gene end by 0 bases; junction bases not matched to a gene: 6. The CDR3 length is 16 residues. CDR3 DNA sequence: TGTGCCAGCAGCGAAAGAGCGGGGTTCTCCTACAATGAGCAGTTCTTC. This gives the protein CASSERAGFSYNEQFF.

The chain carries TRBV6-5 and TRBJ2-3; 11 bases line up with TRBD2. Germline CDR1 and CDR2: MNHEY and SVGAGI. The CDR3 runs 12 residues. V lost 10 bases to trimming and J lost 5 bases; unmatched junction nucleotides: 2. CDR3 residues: CATGLAGDTQYF. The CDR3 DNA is TGTGCCACCGGACTAGCGGGAGATACGCAGTATTTT.

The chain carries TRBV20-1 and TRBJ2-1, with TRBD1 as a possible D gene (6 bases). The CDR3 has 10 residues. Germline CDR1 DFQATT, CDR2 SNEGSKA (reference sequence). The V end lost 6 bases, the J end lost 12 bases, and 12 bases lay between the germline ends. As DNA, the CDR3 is TGCAGTGCGGTCACAGGGAGGCAGTTCTTC. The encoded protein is CSAVTGRQFF.

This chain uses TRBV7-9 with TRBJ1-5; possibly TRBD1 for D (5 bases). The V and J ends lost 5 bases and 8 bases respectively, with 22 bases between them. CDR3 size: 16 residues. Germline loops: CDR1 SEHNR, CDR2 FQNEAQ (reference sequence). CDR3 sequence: CASSPGRGSEGEPQHF. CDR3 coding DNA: TGTGCCAGCAGCCCAGGGAGGGGTTCAGAAGGGGAGCCCCAGCATTTT.

The chain's CDR3 is CASSSWGGPINYGYTF. The CDR3 DNA follows: TGTGCCAGCAGTTCTTGGGGGGGCCCGATTAACTATGGCTACACCTTC. The V and J genes are TRBV6-5 and TRBJ1-2; weak D call: TRBD1 (6 bases). Between the trimmed V and J ends, which lost 4 bases and 1 base, there was a span of 16 bases. The CDR3 is 16 amino acids. The germline gives CDR1 MNHEY, CDR2 SVGAGI.